Shown below are 21 T cell receptor beta chains from a single sample sequenced in a study of blood T cell repertoires in COVID-19 (dated by TCRdb to about 2020). The library was produced with the immunoSEQ multiplex PCR assay. TCRdb took over this immuneACCESS table, retaining in-frame rearrangements with V and J assigned. Such tables are incomplete; in checked studies, under half of the missing clones stem from an unresolved V gene, and the remainder is unexplained. In this sample the table shows approximately 250,000 clones, 70% to 85% of which occur a single time. Of the sample, 1.4% falls within the top ten clones. Material for sequencing was peripheral blood. These receptors came from a middle-aged woman who had recovered from COVID-19.

This rearrangement joins TRBV18 to TRBJ1-1; a possible D gene is TRBD1 (6 bases). Germline CDR1 and CDR2: KGHSH and LQKENI. CDR3 length equals 17 residues. V lost 1 base and J lost 2, with 17 bases in between. The CDR3 is CASSPLGTLTRNTEAFF. Here the CDR3 DNA reads TGTGCCAGCTCACCACTCGGGACACTAACTAGAAACACTGAAGCTTTCTTT.

This clone was recorded a few times. J is TRBJ1-3 and V is TRBV6-6, with D unresolved. Germline V lookup: CDR1 MNHNY, CDR2 SVGAGI (reference sequence). The CDR3 loop spans 14 amino acids. V was pared by 2 bases and J by 2 bases, with 7 bases between. CDR3 sequence: CASSYDGAGNTIYF. CDR3 coding DNA: TGTGCCAGCAGTTACGACGGGGCTGGAAACACCATATATTTT.

The V call is TRBV7-2, the J call TRBJ2-1; 7 bases fit TRBD1. Germline CDR1 is SGHTA and CDR2 is FQGNSA. The CDR3 totals 16 residues. The V segment lost 4 bases and the J segment 11 bases; nucleotides outside the gene matches: 17. This CDR3 reads CASSSVSQGVGEKQFF. As DNA, the CDR3 is TGTGCCAGCAGCTCAGTGTCCCAGGGGGTGGGAGAGAAGCAGTTCTTC. Full variable domain (outside the CDR3, taken from reference TRBV7-2 and TRBJ2-1): GAGVSQSPSNKVTEKGKDVELRCDPISGHTALYWYRQSLGQGLEFLIYFQGNSAPDKSGLPSDRFSAERTGGSVSTLTIQRTQQEDSAVYLCASSSVSQGVGEKQFFGPGTRLTVL.

The V call is TRBV7-2, the J call TRBJ1-5; 10 positions match TRBD1. V lost 5 bases and J lost 5; bases outside the gene matches: 6. This CDR3 is built from 15 residues. From germline, CDR1 is SGHTA and CDR2 FQGNSA. The CDR3 loop is CASSIRQGADQPQHF. The DNA of the CDR3 is TGTGCCAGCAGCATACGACAGGGGGCGGATCAGCCCCAGCATTTT. The complete variable domain, with remaining parts taken from reference TRBV7-2 and TRBJ1-5, reads GAGVSQSPSNKVTEKGKDVELRCDPISGHTALYWYRQSLGQGLEFLIYFQGNSAPDKSGLPSDRFSAERTGGSVSTLTIQRTQQEDSAVYLCASSIRQGADQPQHFGDGTRLSIL.

The chain couples TRBV19 to TRBJ2-5, with 9 bases aligning to TRBD1. CDR1 and CDR2 from the germline V gene are LNHDA and SQIVND (reference sequence). CDR3 length equals 14 residues. V was clipped by 3 bases and J by 5 bases; unmatched bases: 4. CDR3 amino acids: CASSMGQGWETQYF. CDR3 nucleotides: TGTGCCAGTAGTATGGGACAGGGTTGGGAGACCCAGTACTTC.

The rearrangement links TRBV13 to TRBJ1-1; 8 nucleotides align to TRBD1. With V trimmed by 0 bases and J by 6 bases, 3 bases remained unmatched. In germline, CDR1 is PRHDT, CDR2 FYEKMQ (reference sequence). The CDR3 extends over 14 amino acids. DNA for the CDR3: TGTGCCAGCAGCTTAGGACAGGGGGGGCCTGAAGCTTTCTTT. This gives the protein CASSLGQGGPEAFF. Complete variable domain (other parts from reference TRBV13 and TRBJ1-1): AAGVIQSPRHLIKEKRETATLKCYPIPRHDTVYWYQQGPGQDPQFLISFYEKMQSDKGSIPDRFSAQQFSDYHSELNMSSLELGDSALYFCASSLGQGGPEAFFGQGTRLTVV.

The chain combines TRBV27 with TRBJ1-2; 9 bases are a match to TRBD1. Germline V gene data show CDR1 as MNHEY and CDR2 as SMNVEV (reference sequence). V lost 6 bases to trimming and J lost 4 bases; unmatched junction nucleotides: 3. The CDR3 has 13 amino acids. Here the CDR3 DNA reads TGTGCCAGCAGACAGGGGGCCGGCTATGGCTACACCTTC. Its translation is CASRQGAGYGYTF.

The chain recombines TRBV6-5 with TRBJ2-7; the match to TRBD1 covers 10 bases. V shed 6 bases, J shed 6 bases, and the junction held 11 bases outside the gene matches. CDR1 and CDR2 (germline): MNHEY, SVGAGI. The CDR3 runs 15 residues. The CDR3 spells CASSGTGEGDGEQYF. In nucleotides, the CDR3 is TGTGCCAGCAGCGGGACAGGGGAAGGTGATGGCGAGCAGTACTTC.

This sequence joins TRBV5-4 and TRBJ2-3; D is possibly TRBD1 (6 bases). Trimming shortened V by 4 bases and J by 0 bases, and 12 bases separated the two germline ends. The CDR3 is 15 amino acids. Germline CDR1 and CDR2: SGHNT and YYREEE (reference sequence). CDR3 protein: CASSNRQDSTDTQYF. The CDR3, as DNA: TGTGCCAGCAGCAACCGACAGGATAGCACAGATACGCAGTATTTT.

This chain links TRBV10-3 with TRBJ2-3, with 10 bases fitting TRBD2. The germline V gene encodes CDR1 ENHRY and CDR2 SYGVKD. J lost 4 bases, V lost 2 bases, and 3 bases had no gene match. This CDR3 contains 15 residues. CDR3 amino acids: CAISELAGAADTQYF. The CDR3 DNA sequence: TGTGCCATCAGTGAGCTAGCGGGGGCCGCAGATACGCAGTATTTT.

The rearrangement uses TRBV11-2 and TRBJ2-7; the match to TRBD2 covers 11 bases. The CDR3 length is 16 residues. V lost 1 base to trimming and J lost 7 bases; unmatched junction nucleotides: 9. CDR1 and CDR2 (germline): SGHAT, FQNNGV. CDR3 in amino acids: CASSLALAGGRWEQYF. CDR3 coding DNA: TGTGCCAGCAGCTTAGCTTTAGCGGGGGGGCGTTGGGAGCAGTACTTC.

The chain links TRBV7-9 to TRBJ2-3; 8 positions match TRBD2. This CDR3 is 15 amino acids long. Germline assignment: CDR1 SEHNR and CDR2 FQNEAQ (reference sequence). The V gene end was trimmed by 3 bases and the J gene end by 2 bases; junction bases not matched to a gene: 4. The CDR3 here is CASSFKAGDTDTQYF. CDR3 sequence (DNA): TGTGCCAGCAGCTTTAAAGCGGGGGACACAGATACGCAGTATTTT.

This sequence joins TRBV6-2 or TRBV6-3 and TRBJ1-2; the D is unclear. The CDR3 is 14 amino acids. Trimming pared 2 bases from V and 5 bases from J, leaving 12 bases between. The germline V gene encodes CDR1 MNHEY and CDR2 SVGEGT. Here the CDR3 reads CASSYADDGYGYTF. The CDR3 nucleotides are TGTGCCAGCAGTTACGCCGACGACGGGTATGGCTACACCTTC.

The chain has TRBV6-6 and TRBJ1-2; D ambiguous. CDR1 is MNHNY and CDR2 is SVGAGI in the germline V gene (reference sequence). Trimming left V 3 bases short and J 8 bases short, with 13 bases between. The CDR3 runs to 13 residues. The CDR3 nucleotides are TGTGCCAGCAGTTATAGGGAGGGTGACGGCTACACCTTC. It specifies CASSYREGDGYTF.

This clone is a singleton in its sample. The CDR3 bases are TGTGCCAGCAGTTACTCTCTTACTACGGTGTATGGTGAAGCTTTCTTT. This sequence encodes CASSYSLTTVYGEAFF. V usage is TRBV6-5 and J usage is TRBJ1-1; the D is unclear. Trimming took 0 bases from V and 7 from J, leaving 18 bases between them. CDR3 length equals 16 residues. CDR1 and CDR2 (germline): MNHEY, SVGAGI.

The V and J genes are TRBV12-3 or TRBV12-4 and TRBJ1-2; D might be TRBD1 (5 bases). The CDR3 runs to 13 residues. V was shortened by 6 bases and J by 2 bases, with 10 bases between the two germline ends. CDR3 residues: CASSQTANYGYTF. The DNA for the CDR3 is TGTGCCAGCAGCCAGACAGCAAACTATGGCTACACCTTC.

V and J are TRBV7-3 and TRBJ1-1; D unresolved. CDR3 length: 13 amino acids. Between the trimmed V and J ends, which lost 0 bases and 10 bases, there was a span of 12 bases. Germline assignment: CDR1 SGHTA and CDR2 FQGTGA. The CDR3: CASSLTVAGRAFF. For the CDR3, the DNA is TGTGCCAGCAGCTTAACGGTGGCAGGTAGAGCTTTCTTT.

V is TRBV18 and J is TRBJ2-3; D possibly corresponds to TRBD2 (6 bases). This CDR3 has 16 amino acids. V lost 3 bases, J lost 4 bases, and 17 bases lay in between. The germline V gene has CDR1 KGHSH and CDR2 LQKENI. The CDR3 here is CASSPPGRGVSDTQYF. CDR3 coding DNA: TGTGCCAGCTCACCGCCGGGACGCGGGGTGTCAGATACGCAGTATTTT.

The chain combines TRBV9 with TRBJ2-3; perhaps TRBD2 as D (6 bases). V was cut by 2 bases and J by 5 bases, with 15 bases left in between. Germline-derived CDR1 and CDR2 are SGDLS and YYNGEE. CDR3 length: 15 amino acids. The CDR3 nucleotides read TGTGCCAGCAGCGTTGGATCTATCGGGAGAGATACGCAGTATTTT. This sequence encodes CASSVGSIGRDTQYF.

The rearrangement uses TRBV11-2 and TRBJ1-3; D unclear. This CDR3 region has 15 residues. V was shortened by 3 bases and J by 4 bases, with 13 bases between the two germline ends. The germline V gene has CDR1 SGHAT and CDR2 FQNNGV. The CDR3 loop reads CASSLGVVRGNTIYF. CDR3 nucleotides: TGTGCCAGCAGCTTGGGAGTAGTTCGGGGAAACACCATATATTTT.

The rearrangement uses TRBV5-1 and TRBJ2-1; a possible D gene is TRBD2 (5 bases). Trimming removed 0 bases at V and 7 bases at J, with 8 bases between. This CDR3 has 13 amino acids. Per the germline V gene, CDR1 is SGHRS and CDR2 is YFSETQ. CDR3 nucleotides: TGCGCCAGCAGCTTGGGGACTGGGAATGAGCAGTTCTTC. Residues: CASSLGTGNEQFF.